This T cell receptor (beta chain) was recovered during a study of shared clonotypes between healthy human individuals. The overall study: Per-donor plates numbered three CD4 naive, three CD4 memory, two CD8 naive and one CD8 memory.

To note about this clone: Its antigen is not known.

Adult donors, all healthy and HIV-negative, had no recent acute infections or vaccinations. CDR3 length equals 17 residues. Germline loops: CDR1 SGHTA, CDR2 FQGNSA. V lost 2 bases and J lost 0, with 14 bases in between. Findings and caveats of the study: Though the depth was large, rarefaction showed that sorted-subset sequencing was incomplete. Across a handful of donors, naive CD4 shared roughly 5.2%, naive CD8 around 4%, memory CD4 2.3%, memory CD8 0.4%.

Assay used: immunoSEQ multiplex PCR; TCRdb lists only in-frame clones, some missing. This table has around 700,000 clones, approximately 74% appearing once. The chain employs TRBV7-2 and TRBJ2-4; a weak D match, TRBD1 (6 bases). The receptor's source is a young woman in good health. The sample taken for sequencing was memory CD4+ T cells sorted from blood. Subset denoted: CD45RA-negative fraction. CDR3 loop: CASSLSHRALAKNIQYF. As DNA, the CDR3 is TGTGCCAGCAGCTTAAGCCACAGGGCACTAGCCAAAAACATTCAGTACTTC.